This T cell receptor beta chain was found in a study of blood T cell repertoires in COVID-19. Overall study context: Samples of COVID-19 (acute and convalescent) were obtained from the United States, Italy and Spain. Sources were T cells, B-cell-depleted T cells, or PBMCs; the material itself was cDNA or gDNA.

Per the authors' pipeline: Using reference gene primer amplification, nucleated cell counts were estimated. This table comes from immunoSEQ multiplex PCR, and its TCRdb copy is limited to in-frame clones, with some not included. The V and J calls and clone size are taken from that table; D and trimming were inferred from the DNA. The sample carries 200,000 to 250,000 clones, approximately 90% recorded once. Seattle-derived patients entered the study during active infection and were followed longitudinally. The source material was peripheral blood. The sequence was obtained from a man between 25 and 39 years old with COVID-19, enrolled during active disease.

CDR3 in amino acids: CATSDPAGGYTF. CDR3 sequence (DNA): TGTGCCACCAGTGACCCCGCGGGAGGCTACACCTTC. This chain uses TRBV24-1 with TRBJ1-2; D gene unclear. Germline V gene data show CDR1 as KGHDR and CDR2 as SFDVKD. This CDR3 spans 12 amino acids. V lost 4 bases to trimming and J lost 8 bases, with 10 bases between them.